A selection of T cell receptor beta chains follows, all from one sample in a study of T cells expressing NK-cell markers. Reprocessing the 5' RACE reads, TCRdb reports a single entry for every CDR3 protein and omits DNA. The sample table includes a few hundred thousand distinct CDR3 sequences. Sample: blood T cells: a sorted CD56 or NKG2C T cell subset, CD4+ or CD8+ T cells, or bulk PBMC T cells (not recorded which). These TCRs come from a man between 18 and 29 years old in good health. CDR3s include the opening cysteine and the closing phenylalanine or tryptophan.

j_call | v_call | cdr3_aa
TRBJ2-1 | TRBV27 | CASSSSLAEPTYNEQFF
TRBJ1-2 | TRBV29-1 | CSVETDRPNYGYTF
TRBJ1-1 | TRBV5-6 | CASSFYLGRENTEAFF
TRBJ1-1 | TRBV19 | CASHGNTEAFF
TRBJ2-5 | TRBV20-1 | CSATLTSGETQYF
TRBJ2-3 | TRBV5-1 | CASSLESSVTDTQYF
TRBJ2-4 | TRBV30 | CAWSVKASDSQYF
TRBJ2-1 | TRBV5-8 | CASSLGGENEQFF
TRBJ1-1 | TRBV12-3/TRBV12-4 | CASKGEMVNTEAFF
TRBJ2-2 | TRBV11-2 | CASSLGPSGHTGELFF
TRBJ1-1 | TRBV10-3 | CAISAAGPRRTEAFF
TRBJ2-4 | TRBV25-1 | CASSEGGSGRALGAKNIQYF
TRBJ1-1 | TRBV5-1 | CASSFRPLNTEAFF
TRBJ1-5 | TRBV20-1 | CSARDPTSGTSAPQHF
TRBJ1-1 | TRBV12-3/TRBV12-4 | CASSRTGGRGAFF
TRBJ1-2 | TRBV29-1 | CSVHSGLAYGYTF
TRBJ2-1 | TRBV29-1 | CSVHRLSNEQFF
TRBJ2-1 | TRBV4-3 | CASSQNADRAGDEQFF
TRBJ2-1 | TRBV12-3/TRBV12-4 | CASLKGRVNEQFF
TRBJ2-3 | TRBV7-9 | CASTIQGQKQYF
TRBJ2-2 | TRBV6-5 | CASSGQNTGELFF
TRBJ2-3 | TRBV20-1 | CSARPAGTGHADTQYF
TRBJ2-7 | TRBV12-3/TRBV12-4 | CASSLAPAADRAPEQYF
TRBJ2-6 | TRBV6-2/TRBV6-3 | CASSSNPGLAGGSGANVLTF
TRBJ2-7 | TRBV9 | CASSPAATYEQYF
TRBJ2-3 | TRBV12-3/TRBV12-4 | CASSFLPLAGGGRTQYF
TRBJ2-3 | TRBV15 | CATSGGGRAGGDTQYF
TRBJ2-1 | TRBV28 | CASSLGGAGAYNEQFF
TRBJ2-1 | TRBV9 | CASSVDPPGQGSYEQFF
TRBJ2-1 | TRBV11-2 | CASSLDREGLNEQFF
TRBJ2-1 | TRBV11-2 | CASSLISRRRTSGSYEQFF
TRBJ2-7 | TRBV7-7 | CASSPLDRGTSYEQYF